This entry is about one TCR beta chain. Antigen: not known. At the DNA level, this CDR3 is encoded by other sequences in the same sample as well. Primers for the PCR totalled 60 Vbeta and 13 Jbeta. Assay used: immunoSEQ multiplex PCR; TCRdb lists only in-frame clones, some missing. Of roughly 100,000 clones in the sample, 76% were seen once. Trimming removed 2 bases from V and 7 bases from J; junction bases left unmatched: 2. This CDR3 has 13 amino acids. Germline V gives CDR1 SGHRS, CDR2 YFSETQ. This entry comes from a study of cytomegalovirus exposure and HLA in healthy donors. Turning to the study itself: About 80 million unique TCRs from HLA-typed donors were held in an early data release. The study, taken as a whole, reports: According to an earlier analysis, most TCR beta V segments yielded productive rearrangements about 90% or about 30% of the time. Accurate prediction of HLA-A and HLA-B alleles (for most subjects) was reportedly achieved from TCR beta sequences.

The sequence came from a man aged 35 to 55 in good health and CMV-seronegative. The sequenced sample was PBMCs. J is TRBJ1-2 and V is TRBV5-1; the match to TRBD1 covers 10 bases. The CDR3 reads CASSFGQGGGYTF. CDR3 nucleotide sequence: TGCGCCAGCAGCTTCGGACAGGGGGGTGGCTACACCTTC.